The 5 T cell receptor beta chains presented below share a single source sample, sequenced in a study of cytomegalovirus exposure and HLA in healthy donors. The PCR was carried out with 60 Vbeta primers and 13 Jbeta primers. Generated by immunoSEQ multiplex PCR, the TCRdb table keeps only in-frame clones and is missing some. Here the sample spans 200,000 or so clones, roughly 80% being singletons. What was sequenced was PBMCs. The receptors here all came from a girl between 2 and 10 years old in good health and CMV-seronegative.

The chain combines TRBV10-2 with TRBJ1-2, with TRBD1 identical over 8 bases. The trim removed 8 bases at V and 7 bases at J, leaving 18 bases unmatched. Germline V gene lookup returns CDR1 WSHSY and CDR2 SAAADI. The CDR3 has 16 residues. The CDR3: CASSTSLDRVKGGYTF. CDR3 DNA: TGCGCCAGCTCGACCTCGTTGGACAGGGTTAAAGGTGGCTACACCTTC.

This clone was seen only once. This rearrangement joins TRBV4-1 to TRBJ2-3, with 9 nucleotides matching TRBD1. CDR3 length equals 16 residues. V was clipped by 6 bases and J by 2 bases; unmatched bases: 9. Per germline, CDR1 MGHRA and CDR2 YSYEKL. CDR3 DNA: TGCGCCAGCAGTTCACAGGGGGCTCTTTTCACAGATACGCAGTATTTT. Its protein is CASSSQGALFTDTQYF.

The chain uses TRBV12-5 and TRBJ2-5, with D possibly matching TRBD2 (5 bases). This CDR3 is built from 15 residues. CDR1 is LGHNT and CDR2 is FRNRAP in the germline V gene. Trimming pared 6 bases from V and 3 bases from J, leaving 17 bases between. CDR3 in amino acids: CASGRRAVGEETQYF. The CDR3 nucleotides read TGTGCTAGTGGGCGTCGGGCGGTGGGAGAAGAGACCCAGTACTTC.

The chain uses TRBV18 and TRBJ1-5, with D tentatively TRBD1 (5 bases). Trimming took off 3 bases at V and 6 bases at J, with 9 bases between the two ends. The CDR3 has 13 residues. The germline V gene has CDR1 KGHSH and CDR2 LQKENI. The CDR3 reads CASSPRDGQPQHF. In DNA, the CDR3 is TGTGCCAGCTCACCCAGGGATGGTCAGCCCCAGCATTTT.

The chain couples TRBV27 to TRBJ1-5; D uncertain. V lost 2 bases, J lost 3 bases, and 8 bases lay in between. The CDR3 extends over 14 amino acids. Germline V lookup: CDR1 MNHEY, CDR2 SMNVEV (reference sequence). In DNA form, the CDR3 reads TGTGCCAGCAGTTTAGCAGTGGCCAATCAGCCCCAGCATTTT. Encoded protein: CASSLAVANQPQHF.